What follows are 23 T cell receptor beta chains derived from one specimen sequenced in a study of cytomegalovirus exposure and HLA in healthy donors. PCR was performed using 60 Vbeta and 13 Jbeta primers. This table comes from immunoSEQ multiplex PCR, and its TCRdb copy is limited to in-frame clones, with some not included. The sample holds about 210,000 clones, about four fifths seen once. Sequencing used PBMCs. The receptor set was obtained from a man in his forties in good health and CMV-seropositive.

This chain uses TRBV6-1 with TRBJ2-7; unclear D gene. Germline lookup yields CDR1 MNHNS and CDR2 SASEGT. The CDR3 runs 12 residues. Trimming took off 4 bases at V and 3 bases at J, with 7 bases between the two ends. The CDR3 DNA reads TGTGCCAGCAGTGGACCAGGCTACGAGCAGTACGTC. Translated: CASSGPGYEQYV.

This clone was counted a few times. This chain joins TRBV4-2 and TRBJ2-3; 7 nucleotides agree with TRBD2. From germline, CDR1 is LGHNA and CDR2 YNFKEQ. With 1 base clipped from V and 4 bases from J, the junction kept 5 bases outside the gene matches. The CDR3 sequence is 15 residues long. The CDR3 DNA reads as TGTGCCAGCAGCCAAGGGGGGGGTCGGGCAGATACGCAGTATTTT. Translated, it gives CASSQGGGRADTQYF.

This chain connects TRBV4-1 to TRBJ2-2; TRBD2 matches at 7 bases. The germline V gene has CDR1 MGHRA and CDR2 YSYEKL. J gave up 0 bases and V 4 bases, and 11 bases lay outside the gene matches. The CDR3 is made up of 18 amino acids. The CDR3 DNA sequence: TGCGCCAGCAGCCCCCGGGAGCAGCGGGGCGCGAACACCGGGGAGCTGTTTTTT. Translation gives CASSPREQRGANTGELFF.

The gene calls are TRBV6-5 and TRBJ2-2, with D hard to call. CDR1 is MNHEY, CDR2 SVGAGI, per germline. Trimming removed 6 bases at V and 4 bases at J, with 9 bases between. The CDR3 is 13 residues long. CDR3 nucleotide sequence: TGTGCCAGCAGAATCACGGGCACCGGGGAGCTGTTTTTT. Translating it yields CASRITGTGELFF.

The chain combines TRBV15 with TRBJ2-3, with TRBD2 matching over 12 bases. The ends lost 1 base at V and 0 bases at J; junction bases unmatched: 14. Looked up from germline, CDR1 is LNHNV and CDR2 is YYDKDF (reference sequence). CDR3 length: 21 amino acids. CDR3 in amino acids: CATSRASPGLAGFPSTDTQYF. The DNA for the CDR3 is TGTGCCACCAGCAGAGCATCCCCAGGACTAGCGGGATTCCCTAGCACAGATACGCAGTATTTT.

The gene calls are TRBV7-6 and TRBJ2-1; possible D gene TRBD2, 5 bases. The CDR3 runs 15 residues. Germline-derived CDR1 and CDR2 are SGHVS and FNYEAQ. Trimming removed 4 bases from V and 4 bases from J, with 14 bases in between. CDR3 region: CASSSGAGVYNEQFF. The CDR3 DNA reads as TGTGCCAGCAGCTCAGGAGCCGGGGTATACAATGAGCAGTTCTTC. The full variable domain, completed using reference TRBV7-6 and TRBJ2-1, is GAGVSQSPRYKVTKRGQDVALRCDPISGHVSLYWYRQALGQGPEFLTYFNYEAQQDKSGLPNDRFSAERPEGSISTLTIQRTEQRDSAMYRCASSSGAGVYNEQFFGPGTRLTVL.

At least ten counts were recorded for this clone. The chain employs TRBV4-1 and TRBJ2-1, with TRBD1 matching over 8 bases. Trimming cost V 4 bases and J 5 bases; bases outside gene matches: 7. Looked up from germline, CDR1 is MGHRA and CDR2 is YSYEKL. The CDR3 spans 15 residues. The CDR3 nucleotides are TGCGCCAGCAGCCCACAGGGGGGTTCGAACAATGAGCAGTTCTTC. It yields the protein CASSPQGGSNNEQFF.

The V gene is TRBV7-9, the J gene TRBJ2-3; TRBD2 matches at 7 bases. There are 15 residues in the CDR3. Trimming at V came to 1 base and at J to 3 bases, leaving 4 bases not matched to a gene. Germline assignment: CDR1 SEHNR and CDR2 FQNEAQ (reference sequence). CDR3 protein: CASSLGGRGTDTQYF. CDR3 in DNA: TGTGCCAGCAGCTTAGGCGGGAGAGGAACAGATACGCAGTATTTT.

Remarks on this clone: The sample contains more than one DNA sequence encoding this CDR3. The CDR3 DNA reads as TGTGCCAGCTCACCCAGGGAGAACACTGAAGCTTTCTTT. It is translated as CASSPRENTEAFF. The chain is built from TRBV18 and TRBJ1-1, with D possibly TRBD1 on 5 matching bases. The V and J ends lost 3 bases and 1 base respectively, with 6 bases between them. This CDR3 has 13 amino acids. Germline V lookup: CDR1 KGHSH, CDR2 LQKENI.

The chain uses TRBV2 and TRBJ1-5; D perhaps matches TRBD1 (6 bases). The germline V and J ends were trimmed by 5 bases and 4 bases, with 15 bases remaining between them. The CDR3 contains 15 residues. Looked up from germline, CDR1 is SNHLY and CDR2 is FYNNEI. Here the CDR3 DNA reads TGTGCCAGCAGTTCTATGGGAGGGGGGAATCAGCCCCAGCATTTT. This codes for CASSSMGGGNQPQHF.

The rearrangement links TRBV27 to TRBJ1-1, with 8 bases matching TRBD1. After removal of 2 bases from V and 3 bases from J, the junction contained 2 bases not matched to a gene. The CDR3 totals 14 residues. The V gene's germline CDR1 is MNHEY and CDR2 SMNVEV (reference sequence). CDR3 nucleotides: TGTGCCAGCAGTTTAGAACAGGGGGACACTGAAGCTTTCTTT. It codes for CASSLEQGDTEAFF.

This sequence joins TRBV27 and TRBJ2-7; 7 bases agree with TRBD1. CDR1 is MNHEY, CDR2 SMNVEV, per germline (reference sequence). V shed 6 bases, J shed 3 bases, and the junction held 8 bases outside the gene matches. The CDR3 sequence is 14 residues long. CDR3 sequence (DNA): TGTGCCAGCAGCCGTTCCCGACAGGGCTACGAGCAGTACGTC. Translating gives CASSRSRQGYEQYV.

The chain uses TRBV9 and TRBJ1-2; a possible D gene is TRBD1 (5 bases). CDR3 length: 16 residues. In germline, CDR1 is SGDLS, CDR2 YYNGEE. Trimming cost V 4 bases and J 4 bases, with 20 bases left between them. Here the CDR3 DNA reads TGTGCCAGCAGCTCCGGGGGTATGCACAGCGGCTATGGCTACACCTTC. It translates to CASSSGGMHSGYGYTF.

The chain is built from TRBV7-2 and TRBJ1-5; 9 bases match TRBD1. The CDR3 runs 17 residues. V was clipped by 5 bases and J by 5 bases; unmatched bases: 13. CDR1 is SGHTA, CDR2 FQGNSA, per germline. The CDR3 here is CASSPDIRTGVYQPQHF. In DNA, the CDR3 is TGTGCCAGCAGCCCCGACATCAGGACAGGGGTTTATCAGCCCCAGCATTTT.

The rearrangement joins TRBV9 to TRBJ2-1, with 8 bases lining up with TRBD2. The length of the CDR3 is 15 residues. Trimming at V came to 0 bases and at J to 7 bases, leaving 6 bases not matched to a gene. Germline V gives CDR1 SGDLS, CDR2 YYNGEE. CDR3 sequence reads: CASSVDGRAANEQFF. The CDR3 nucleotides read TGTGCCAGCAGCGTAGACGGGAGGGCCGCGAATGAGCAGTTCTTC.

Concerning this clone itself: Other DNA sequences in the same sample also yield this CDR3. The chain employs TRBV27 and TRBJ2-7; 7 bases align to TRBD2. This CDR3 is built from 14 residues. V gave up 3 bases and J gave up 3 bases; unmatched junction bases: 5. Germline values: CDR1 MNHEY, CDR2 SMNVEV (reference sequence). As DNA, the CDR3 is TGTGCCAGCAGTTTTGCGGGAGATATCTACGAGCAGTACTTC. Translating gives CASSFAGDIYEQYF.

This clone has a single count. This chain joins TRBV5-1 and TRBJ1-4; D may be TRBD1 (5 bases). The CDR3 loop spans 14 amino acids. V lost 0 bases, J lost 7 bases, and 10 bases lay in between. The germline CDR1 and CDR2 sequences are SGHRS and YFSETQ. CDR3 nucleotide sequence: TGCGCCAGCAGCTTGGTCAACGGGGGTGAAAAACTGTTTTTT. It is translated as CASSLVNGGEKLFF.

The rearrangement joins TRBV6-5 to TRBJ2-7; 8 nucleotides agree with TRBD2. J lost 0 bases, V lost 6 bases, and 4 bases had no gene match. This CDR3 contains 14 residues. The germline V gene encodes CDR1 MNHEY and CDR2 SVGAGI. The DNA for the CDR3 is TGTGCCAGCAGGGGACTAGGGGACTCCTACGAGCAGTACTTC. Translating gives CASRGLGDSYEQYF.

The chain joins TRBV15 to TRBJ1-5, with D perhaps matching TRBD1 (6 bases). V shed 3 bases and J shed 4 bases, with 10 bases lying between them. This CDR3 is 14 amino acids long. Looked up from germline, CDR1 is LNHNV and CDR2 is YYDKDF (reference sequence). The CDR3 bases are TGTGCCACCAGCAGCCGTAGGGGGAATCAGCCCCAGCATTTT. Its translation: CATSSRRGNQPQHF. Complete variable domain (other parts from reference TRBV15 and TRBJ1-5): DAMVIQNPRYQVTQFGKPVTLSCSQTLNHNVMYWYQQKSSQAPKLLFHYYDKDFNNEADTPDNFQSRRPNTSFCFLDIRSPGLGDTAMYLCATSSRRGNQPQHFGDGTRLSIL.

V usage is TRBV9 and J usage is TRBJ2-1, with D unresolved. The CDR3 is 14 amino acids. CDR1 and CDR2 (germline): SGDLS, YYNGEE. The germline V and J ends were trimmed by 3 bases and 3 bases, with 10 bases remaining between them. The DNA for the CDR3 is TGTGCCAGCAGCGGCAGTGGTAACTACAATGAGCAGTTCTTC. As protein: CASSGSGNYNEQFF.

J is TRBJ1-4 and V is TRBV5-1; 8 positions match TRBD1. V dropped 4 bases and J dropped 2; count of bases not matched to a gene: 7. The CDR3 is 16 amino acids. Germline assignment: CDR1 SGHRS and CDR2 YFSETQ. CDR3 in DNA: TGCGCCAGCAGCCCTGGACAGGGACCCACTAATGAAAAACTGTTTTTT. It encodes CASSPGQGPTNEKLFF.

Concerning this clone itself: The same CDR3 arises from other DNA sequences in this sample as well. CDR3 nucleotides: TGCGCCAGCAGCTTGGAAGGGGAGGGTCGGCAGCCCCAGCATTTT. It yields the protein CASSLEGEGRQPQHF. The chain couples TRBV5-1 to TRBJ1-5, with TRBD1 as a possible D gene (5 bases). The V end lost 0 bases, the J end lost 7 bases, and 14 bases lay between the germline ends. Germline V gene sequence: CDR1 SGHRS, CDR2 YFSETQ. The CDR3 is made up of 15 amino acids.

The chain is built from TRBV6-1 and TRBJ1-2; tentatively, D is TRBD1 (6 bases). Germline values: CDR1 MNHNS, CDR2 SASEGT. Trimming cost V 8 bases and J 8 bases, with 18 bases left between them. The CDR3 runs 13 residues. CDR3 sequence (DNA): TGTGCCAGCCTTCGGTTGACGGACAGCGGCTACACCTTC. This sequence encodes CASLRLTDSGYTF.